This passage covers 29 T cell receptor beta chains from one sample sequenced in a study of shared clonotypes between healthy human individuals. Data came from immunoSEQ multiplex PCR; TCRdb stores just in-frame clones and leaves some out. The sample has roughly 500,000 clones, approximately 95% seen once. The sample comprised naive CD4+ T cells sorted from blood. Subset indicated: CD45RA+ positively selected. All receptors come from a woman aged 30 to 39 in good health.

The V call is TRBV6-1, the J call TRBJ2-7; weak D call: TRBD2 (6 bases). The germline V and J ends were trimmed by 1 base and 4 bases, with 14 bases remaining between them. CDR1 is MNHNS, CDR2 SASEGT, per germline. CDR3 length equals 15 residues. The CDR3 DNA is TGTGCCAGCAGTGAAGGGGGCGGGGTGATATACGAGCAGTACTTC. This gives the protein CASSEGGGVIYEQYF.

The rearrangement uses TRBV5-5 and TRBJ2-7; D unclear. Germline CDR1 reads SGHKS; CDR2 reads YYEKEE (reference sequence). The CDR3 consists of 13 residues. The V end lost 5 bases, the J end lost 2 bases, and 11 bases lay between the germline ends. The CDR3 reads CASRQTGTYEQYF. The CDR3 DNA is TGTGCCAGCAGACAGACTGGAACCTACGAGCAGTACTTC.

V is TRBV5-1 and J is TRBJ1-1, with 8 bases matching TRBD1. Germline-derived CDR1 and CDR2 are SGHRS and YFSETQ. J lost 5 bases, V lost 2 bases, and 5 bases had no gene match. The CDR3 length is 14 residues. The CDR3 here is CASSFDRGGTEAFF. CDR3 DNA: TGCGCCAGCAGCTTTGACAGGGGAGGGACTGAAGCTTTCTTT. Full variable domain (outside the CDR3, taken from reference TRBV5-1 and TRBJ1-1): KAGVTQTPRYLIKTRGQQVTLSCSPISGHRSVSWYQQTPGQGLQFLFEYFSETQRNKGNFPGRFSGRQFSNSRSEMNVSTLELGDSALYLCASSFDRGGTEAFFGQGTRLTVV.

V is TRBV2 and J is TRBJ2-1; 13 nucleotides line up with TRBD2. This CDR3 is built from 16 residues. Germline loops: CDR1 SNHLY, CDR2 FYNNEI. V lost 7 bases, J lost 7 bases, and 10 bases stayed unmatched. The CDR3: CASTITGTSGENEQFF. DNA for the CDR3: TGTGCCAGCACAATAACCGGGACTAGCGGGGAAAATGAGCAGTTCTTC.

CDR3 bases: TGTGCCACGGGACAGGGCTCAACTCTTAGCAATCAGCCCCAGCATTTT. It is translated as CATGQGSTLSNQPQHF. The chain joins TRBV10-3 to TRBJ1-5; 9 nucleotides align to TRBD1. The trim removed 10 bases at V and 0 bases at J, leaving 10 bases unmatched. The CDR3 is made up of 16 amino acids. Germline assignment: CDR1 ENHRY and CDR2 SYGVKD.

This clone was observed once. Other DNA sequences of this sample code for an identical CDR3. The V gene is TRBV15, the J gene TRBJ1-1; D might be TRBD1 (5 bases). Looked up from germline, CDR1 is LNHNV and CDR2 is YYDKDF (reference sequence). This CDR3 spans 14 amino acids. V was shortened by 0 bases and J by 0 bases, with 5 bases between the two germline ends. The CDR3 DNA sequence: TGTGCCACCAGCAGAGACAGGGTGAACACTGAAGCTTTCTTT. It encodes CATSRDRVNTEAFF.

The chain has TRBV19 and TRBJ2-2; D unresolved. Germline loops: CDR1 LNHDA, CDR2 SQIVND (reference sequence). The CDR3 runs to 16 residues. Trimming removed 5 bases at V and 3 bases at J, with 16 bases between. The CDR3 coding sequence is TGTGCCAGTAGTTGGATGAGTAGAGGCGACACCGGGGAGCTGTTTTTT. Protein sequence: CASSWMSRGDTGELFF.

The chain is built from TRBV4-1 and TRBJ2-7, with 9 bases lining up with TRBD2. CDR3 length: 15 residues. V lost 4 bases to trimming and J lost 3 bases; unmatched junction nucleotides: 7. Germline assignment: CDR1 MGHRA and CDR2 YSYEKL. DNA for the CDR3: TGCGCCAGCAGCCGTAGAGGTAGCGGGAGCTACGAGCAGTACTTC. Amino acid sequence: CASSRRGSGSYEQYF.

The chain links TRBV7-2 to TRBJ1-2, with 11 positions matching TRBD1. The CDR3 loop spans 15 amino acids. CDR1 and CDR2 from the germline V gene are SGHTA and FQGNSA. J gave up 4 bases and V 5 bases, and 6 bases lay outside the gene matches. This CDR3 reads CASSTGQGAFYGYTF. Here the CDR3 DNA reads TGTGCCAGCAGCACCGGACAGGGGGCTTTCTATGGCTACACCTTC.

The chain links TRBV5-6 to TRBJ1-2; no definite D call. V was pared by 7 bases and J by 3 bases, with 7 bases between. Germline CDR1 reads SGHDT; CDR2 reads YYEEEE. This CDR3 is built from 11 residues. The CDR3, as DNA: TGTGCCAGCGGCCTTTACTATGGCTACACCTTC. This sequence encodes CASGLYYGYTF. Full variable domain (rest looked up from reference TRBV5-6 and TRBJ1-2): DAGVTQSPTHLIKTRGQQVTLRCSPKSGHDTVSWYQQALGQGPQFIFQYYEEEERQRGNFPDRFSGHQFPNYSSELNVNALLLGDSALYLCASGLYYGYTFGSGTRLTVV.

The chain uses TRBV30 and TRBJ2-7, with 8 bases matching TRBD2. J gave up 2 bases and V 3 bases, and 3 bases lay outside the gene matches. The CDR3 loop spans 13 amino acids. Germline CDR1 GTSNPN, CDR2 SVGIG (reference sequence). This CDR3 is CAWRSGGTYEQYF. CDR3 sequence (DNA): TGTGCCTGGAGGAGCGGGGGAACCTACGAGCAGTACTTC.

The CDR3 coding sequence is TGTGCCAGCAGAGAAAATCCGGGAGCCGACACTGAAGCTTTCTTT. As protein: CASRENPGADTEAFF. The chain is built from TRBV5-6 and TRBJ1-1, with no clear D. V lost 5 bases and J lost 3, with 17 bases in between. CDR1 is SGHDT, CDR2 YYEEEE, per germline. The CDR3 contains 15 residues.

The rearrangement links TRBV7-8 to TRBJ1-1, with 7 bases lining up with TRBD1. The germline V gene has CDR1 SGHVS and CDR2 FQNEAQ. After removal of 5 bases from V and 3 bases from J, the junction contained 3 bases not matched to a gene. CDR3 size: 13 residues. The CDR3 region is CASSRQGDTEAFF. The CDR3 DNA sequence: TGTGCCAGCAGCCGACAGGGTGACACTGAAGCTTTCTTT.

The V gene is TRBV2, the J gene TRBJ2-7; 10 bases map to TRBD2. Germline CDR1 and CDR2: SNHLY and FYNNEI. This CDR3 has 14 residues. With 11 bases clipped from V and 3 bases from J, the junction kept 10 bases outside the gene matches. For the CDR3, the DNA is TGTGCCGGGCAGCGGGAGGGCCTACGCTACGAGCAGTACTTC. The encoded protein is CAGQREGLRYEQYF.

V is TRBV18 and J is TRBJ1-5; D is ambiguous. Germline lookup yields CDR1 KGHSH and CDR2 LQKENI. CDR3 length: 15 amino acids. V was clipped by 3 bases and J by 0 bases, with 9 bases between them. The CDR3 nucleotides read TGTGCCAGCTCACCCGCAGGTTATAGCAATCAGCCCCAGCATTTT. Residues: CASSPAGYSNQPQHF.

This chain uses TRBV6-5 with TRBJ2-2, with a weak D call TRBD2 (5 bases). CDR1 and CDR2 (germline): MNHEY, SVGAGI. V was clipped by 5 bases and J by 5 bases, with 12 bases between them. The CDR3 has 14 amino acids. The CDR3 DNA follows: TGTGCCAGCAGTCCTCAGAGCGGAACCGGGGAGCTGTTTTTT. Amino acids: CASSPQSGTGELFF.

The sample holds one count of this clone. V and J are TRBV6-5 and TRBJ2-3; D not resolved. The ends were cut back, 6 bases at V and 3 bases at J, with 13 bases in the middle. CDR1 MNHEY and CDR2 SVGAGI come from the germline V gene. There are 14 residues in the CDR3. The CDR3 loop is CASRSGQWTDTQYF. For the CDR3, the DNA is TGTGCCAGCAGGTCGGGTCAGTGGACAGATACGCAGTATTTT.

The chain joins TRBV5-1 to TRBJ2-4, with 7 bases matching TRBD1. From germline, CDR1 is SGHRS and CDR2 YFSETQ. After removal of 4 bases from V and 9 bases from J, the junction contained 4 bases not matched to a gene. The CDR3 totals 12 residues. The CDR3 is CASSVQGSIQYF. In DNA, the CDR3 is TGCGCCAGCAGCGTACAGGGGTCCATTCAGTACTTC.

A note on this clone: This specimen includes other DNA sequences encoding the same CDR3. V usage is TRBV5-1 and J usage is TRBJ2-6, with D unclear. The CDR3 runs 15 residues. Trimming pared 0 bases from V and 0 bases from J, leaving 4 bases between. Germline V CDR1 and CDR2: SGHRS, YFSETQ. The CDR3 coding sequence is TGCGCCAGCAGCTTGGTGGGCTCTGGGGCCAACGTCCTGACTTTC. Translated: CASSLVGSGANVLTF.

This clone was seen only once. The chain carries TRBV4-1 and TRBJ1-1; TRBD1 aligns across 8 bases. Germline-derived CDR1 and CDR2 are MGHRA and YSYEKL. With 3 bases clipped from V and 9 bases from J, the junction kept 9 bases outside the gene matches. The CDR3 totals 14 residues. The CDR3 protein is CASSQDPGQVKAFF. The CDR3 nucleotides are TGCGCCAGCAGCCAGGACCCGGGACAGGTGAAAGCTTTCTTT.

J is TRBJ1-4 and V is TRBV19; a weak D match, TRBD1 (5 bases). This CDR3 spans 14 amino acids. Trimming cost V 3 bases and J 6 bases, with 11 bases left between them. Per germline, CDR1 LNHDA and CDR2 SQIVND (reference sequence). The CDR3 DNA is TGTGCCAGTAGTATCGGGGGAGAATATGAAAAACTGTTTTTT. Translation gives CASSIGGEYEKLFF.

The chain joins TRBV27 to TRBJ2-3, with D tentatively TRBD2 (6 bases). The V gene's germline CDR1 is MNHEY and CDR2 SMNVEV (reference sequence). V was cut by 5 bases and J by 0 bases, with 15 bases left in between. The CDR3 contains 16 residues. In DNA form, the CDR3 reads TGTGCCAGCAGTCCCCCGGGACTCTCTAGCACAGATACGCAGTATTTT. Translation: CASSPPGLSSTDTQYF.

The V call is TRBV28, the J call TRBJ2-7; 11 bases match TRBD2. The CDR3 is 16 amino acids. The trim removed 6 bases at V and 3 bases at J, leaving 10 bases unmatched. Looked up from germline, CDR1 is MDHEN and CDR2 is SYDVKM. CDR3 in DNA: TGTGCCAGCAGGGGCGGACTAGCGGGTGCCTTCTACGAGCAGTACTTC. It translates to CASRGGLAGAFYEQYF.

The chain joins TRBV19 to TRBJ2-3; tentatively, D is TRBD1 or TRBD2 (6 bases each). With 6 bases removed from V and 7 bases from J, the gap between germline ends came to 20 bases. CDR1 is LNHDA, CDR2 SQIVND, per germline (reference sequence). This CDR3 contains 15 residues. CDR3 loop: CASSLLGGATNTQYF. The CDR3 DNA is TGTGCCAGTAGCCTTCTGGGGGGCGCGACGAATACGCAGTATTTT.

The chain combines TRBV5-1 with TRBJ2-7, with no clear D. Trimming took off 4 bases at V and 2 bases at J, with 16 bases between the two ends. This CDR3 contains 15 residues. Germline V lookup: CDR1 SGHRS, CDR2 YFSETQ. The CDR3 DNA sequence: TGCGCCAGCAGCGAGGCGAAGGCGGTTCCCTACGAGCAGTACTTC. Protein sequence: CASSEAKAVPYEQYF.

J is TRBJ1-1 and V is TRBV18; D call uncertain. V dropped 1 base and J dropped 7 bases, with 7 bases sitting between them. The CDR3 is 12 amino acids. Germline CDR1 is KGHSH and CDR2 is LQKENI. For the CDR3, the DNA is TGTGCCAGCTCACCACAGACAATTGAAGCTTTCTTT. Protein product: CASSPQTIEAFF.

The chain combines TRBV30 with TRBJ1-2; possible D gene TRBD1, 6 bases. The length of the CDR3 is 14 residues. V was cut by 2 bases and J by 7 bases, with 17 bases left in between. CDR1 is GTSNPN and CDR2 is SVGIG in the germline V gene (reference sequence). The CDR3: CAWSPRGGSTGYTF. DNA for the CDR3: TGTGCCTGGAGTCCCCGAGGGGGGTCGACTGGCTACACCTTC.

The CDR3, as DNA: TGTGCCAGCAGCCCGACCGTGGGACTAGCGTTCTACGAGCAGTACTTC. Translating it yields CASSPTVGLAFYEQYF. This chain links TRBV7-9 with TRBJ2-5; 10 bases are shared with TRBD2. The J call is doubtful: the DNA matches TRBJ2-7 better. This CDR3 has 16 residues. In germline, CDR1 is SEHNR, CDR2 FQNEAQ (reference sequence).

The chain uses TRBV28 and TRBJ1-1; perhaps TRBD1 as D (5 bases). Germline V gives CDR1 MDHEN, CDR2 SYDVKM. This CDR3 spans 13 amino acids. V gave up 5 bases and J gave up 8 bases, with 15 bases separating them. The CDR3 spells CASSGPGFFEAFF. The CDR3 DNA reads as TGTGCCAGCAGTGGGCCAGGGTTTTTCGAAGCTTTCTTT.